This T cell receptor (beta chain) stems from a study of cytomegalovirus exposure and HLA in healthy donors. V lost 2 bases and J 2 bases, leaving 7 bases between the germline ends. This CDR3 contains 14 residues. From germline, CDR1 is MNHNS and CDR2 SASEGT. The PCR ran on 60 Vbeta and 13 Jbeta primers. Some clones are missing from TCRdb's copy, which holds only in-frame ones; the method was immunoSEQ multiplex PCR. The table shows about 170,000 clones, with around 79% occurring only once. With respect to this clone: No antigen is known for it.

Study-wide findings and caveats: A reported reduction in N-insertions relative to the roughly 700-donor mean was seen in an Asian-associated ancestry cluster in a later analysis. For TCR beta chains, V- and J-gene trimming was later linked to a missense DCLRE1C variant.

The sequence was obtained from a woman aged 45-60 years in good health and CMV-seropositive. The sample was PBMCs. The J gene is TRBJ2-1, the V gene TRBV6-1, with D possibly matching TRBD2 (5 bases). This CDR3 reads CASSEISAYNEQFF. In DNA form, the CDR3 reads TGTGCCAGCAGTGAAATTAGCGCCTACAATGAGCAGTTCTTC.